This T cell receptor (beta chain) was found in a study of cytomegalovirus exposure and HLA in healthy donors. V gave up 6 bases and J gave up 0 bases; unmatched junction bases: 4. This CDR3 spans 14 amino acids. CDR1 and CDR2 from the germline V gene are SGHRS and YFSETQ. Study-wide findings and caveats: Exclusion as indistinguishable affected some V segments, including TRBV6-2 and TRBV6-3.

The PCR employed 60 Vbeta primers together with 13 Jbeta primers. Repertoires were generated with immunoSEQ multiplex PCR, while TCRdb's copy carries only in-frame clones and drops some. This table has some 100,000 clones, 70% to 80% appearing once. As regards this clone: Its specificity is not known.

This TCR was recovered from a human donor in good health. The specimen sequenced was PBMCs. The V call is TRBV5-1, the J call TRBJ2-3; 7 bases agree with TRBD2. CDR3 amino acids: CASTAGDSTDTQYF. CDR3 DNA: TGCGCCAGCACCGCGGGAGATAGCACAGATACGCAGTATTTT.